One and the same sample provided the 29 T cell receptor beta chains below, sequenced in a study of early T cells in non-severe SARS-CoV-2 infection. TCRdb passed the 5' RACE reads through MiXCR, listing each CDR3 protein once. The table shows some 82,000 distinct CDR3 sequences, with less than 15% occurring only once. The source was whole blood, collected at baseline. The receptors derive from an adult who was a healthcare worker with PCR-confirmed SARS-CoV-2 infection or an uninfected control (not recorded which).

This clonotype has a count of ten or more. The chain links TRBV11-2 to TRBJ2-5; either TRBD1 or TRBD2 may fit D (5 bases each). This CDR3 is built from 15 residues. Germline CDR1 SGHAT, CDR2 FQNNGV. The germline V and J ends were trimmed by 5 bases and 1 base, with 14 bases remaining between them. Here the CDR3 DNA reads TGTGCCAGCAGCCCGGGGCGGCTTACCCAAGAGACCCAGTACTTC. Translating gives CASSPGRLTQETQYF.

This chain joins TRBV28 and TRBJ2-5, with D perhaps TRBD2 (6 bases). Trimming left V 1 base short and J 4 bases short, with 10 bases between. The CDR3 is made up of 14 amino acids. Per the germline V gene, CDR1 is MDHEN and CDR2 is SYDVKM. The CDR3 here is CASSLSGGRETQYF. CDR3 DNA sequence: TGTGCCAGCAGTTTATCCGGGGGAAGAGAGACCCAGTACTTC.

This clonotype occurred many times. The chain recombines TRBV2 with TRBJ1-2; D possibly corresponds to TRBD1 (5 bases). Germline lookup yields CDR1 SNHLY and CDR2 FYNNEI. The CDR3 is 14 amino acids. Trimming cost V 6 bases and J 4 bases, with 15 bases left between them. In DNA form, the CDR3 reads TGTGCCAGCAGCGATCGACAGCCCCTCTATGGCTACACCTTC. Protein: CASSDRQPLYGYTF.

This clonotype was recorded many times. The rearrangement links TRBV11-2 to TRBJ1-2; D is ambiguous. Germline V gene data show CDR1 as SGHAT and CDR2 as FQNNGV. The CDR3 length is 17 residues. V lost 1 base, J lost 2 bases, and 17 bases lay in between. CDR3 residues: CASSLAGSGKLNYGYTF. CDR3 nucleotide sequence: TGTGCCAGCAGCTTAGCGGGCAGCGGCAAACTCAACTATGGCTACACCTTC.

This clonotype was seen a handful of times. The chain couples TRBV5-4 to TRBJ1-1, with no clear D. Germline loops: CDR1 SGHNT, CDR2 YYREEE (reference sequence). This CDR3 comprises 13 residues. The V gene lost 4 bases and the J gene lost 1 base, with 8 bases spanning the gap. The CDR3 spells CASSPMGNTEAFF. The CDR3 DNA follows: TGTGCCAGCAGCCCTATGGGGAACACTGAAGCTTTCTTT.

CDR3 region: CASSQRGASRGDTQYF. As DNA, the CDR3 is TGTGCCAGCAGCCAACGGGGCGCTAGCAGGGGAGATACGCAGTATTTT. V is TRBV3-1 and J is TRBJ2-3; tentative D call: TRBD1 (6 bases). CDR1 is LGHDT, CDR2 YNNKEL, per germline (reference sequence). The CDR3 sequence is 16 residues long. V lost 2 bases, J lost 5 bases, and 17 bases lay in between.

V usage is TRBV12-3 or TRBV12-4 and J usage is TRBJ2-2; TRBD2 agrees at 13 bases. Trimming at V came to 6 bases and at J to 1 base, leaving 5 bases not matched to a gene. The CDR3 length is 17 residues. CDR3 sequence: CASSRLAGGLNTGELFF. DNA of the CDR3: TGTGCCAGCAGCAGACTAGCGGGAGGATTGAACACCGGGGAGCTGTTTTTT.

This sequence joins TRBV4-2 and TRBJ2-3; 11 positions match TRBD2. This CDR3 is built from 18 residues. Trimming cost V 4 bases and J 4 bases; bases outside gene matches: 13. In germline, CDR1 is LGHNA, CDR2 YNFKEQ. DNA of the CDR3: TGTGCCAGCAGCCTCAGCGGCGGACTAGCGGGTCAACCAGATACGCAGTATTTT. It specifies CASSLSGGLAGQPDTQYF.

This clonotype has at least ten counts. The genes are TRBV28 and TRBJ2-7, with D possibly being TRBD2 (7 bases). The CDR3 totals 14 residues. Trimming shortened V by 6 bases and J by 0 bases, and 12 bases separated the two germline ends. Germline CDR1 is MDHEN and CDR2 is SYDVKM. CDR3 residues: CASRNRDYSYEQYF. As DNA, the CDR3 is TGTGCCAGCAGGAACAGGGACTACTCCTACGAGCAGTACTTC. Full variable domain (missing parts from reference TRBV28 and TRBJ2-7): DVKVTQSSRYLVKRTGEKVFLECVQDMDHENMFWYRQDPGLGLRLIYFSYDVKMKEKGDIPEGYSVSREKKERFSLILESASTNQTSMYLCASRNRDYSYEQYFGPGTRLTVT.

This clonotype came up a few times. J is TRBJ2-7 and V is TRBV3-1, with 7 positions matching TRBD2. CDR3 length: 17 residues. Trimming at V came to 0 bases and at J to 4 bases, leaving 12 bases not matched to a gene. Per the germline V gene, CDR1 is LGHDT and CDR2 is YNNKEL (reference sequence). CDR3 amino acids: CASSQDPAGILPYEQYF. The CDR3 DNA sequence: TGTGCCAGCAGCCAAGATCCAGCGGGAATTCTACCTTACGAGCAGTACTTC.

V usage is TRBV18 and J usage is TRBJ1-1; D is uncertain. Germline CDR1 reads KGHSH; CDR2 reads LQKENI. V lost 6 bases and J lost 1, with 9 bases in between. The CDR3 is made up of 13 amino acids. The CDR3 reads CASSAVGNTEAFF. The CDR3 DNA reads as TGTGCCAGCTCGGCTGTGGGGAACACTGAAGCTTTCTTT.

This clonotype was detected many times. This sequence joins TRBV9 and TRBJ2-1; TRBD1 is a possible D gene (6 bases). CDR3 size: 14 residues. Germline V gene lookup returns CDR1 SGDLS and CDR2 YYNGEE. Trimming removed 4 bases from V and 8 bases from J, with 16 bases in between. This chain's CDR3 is CASSPGNRAYEQFF. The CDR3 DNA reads TGTGCCAGCAGCCCGGGGAACAGGGCCTATGAGCAGTTCTTC.

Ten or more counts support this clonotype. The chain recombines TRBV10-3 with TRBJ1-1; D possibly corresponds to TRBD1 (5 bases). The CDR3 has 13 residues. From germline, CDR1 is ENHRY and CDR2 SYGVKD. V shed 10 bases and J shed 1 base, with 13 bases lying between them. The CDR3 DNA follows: TGTGCCAACCGAGGGGAAGAGAACACTGAAGCTTTCTTT. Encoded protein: CANRGEENTEAFF.

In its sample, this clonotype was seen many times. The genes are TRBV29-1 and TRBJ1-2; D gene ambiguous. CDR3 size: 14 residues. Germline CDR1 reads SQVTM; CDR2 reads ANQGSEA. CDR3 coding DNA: TGCATCGAAAAACCGGGCCAGAATGTTAGTGGCTACACCTTC. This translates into CIEKPGQNVSGYTF.

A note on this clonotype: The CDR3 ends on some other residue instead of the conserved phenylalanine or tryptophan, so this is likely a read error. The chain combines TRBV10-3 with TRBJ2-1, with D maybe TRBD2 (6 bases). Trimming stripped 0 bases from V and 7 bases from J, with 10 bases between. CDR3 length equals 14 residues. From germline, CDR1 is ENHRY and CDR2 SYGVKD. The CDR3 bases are TGTGCCATCAGTGAGTCGGAGGGATCTAATGAGCAGTTCATC. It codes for CAISESEGSNEQFI.

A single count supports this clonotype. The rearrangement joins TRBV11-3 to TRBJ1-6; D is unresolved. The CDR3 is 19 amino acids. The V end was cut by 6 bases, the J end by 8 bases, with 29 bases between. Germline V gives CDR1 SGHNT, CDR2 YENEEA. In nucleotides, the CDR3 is TGTGCCAGCAGACACCACGTGGGAGACAATGTGAAAGGGCATTCACCCCTCCACTTT. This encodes CASRHHVGDNVKGHSPLHF.

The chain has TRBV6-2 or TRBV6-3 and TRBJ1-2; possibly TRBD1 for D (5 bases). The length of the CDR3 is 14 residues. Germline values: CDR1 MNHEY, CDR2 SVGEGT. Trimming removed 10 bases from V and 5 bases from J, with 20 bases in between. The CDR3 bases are TGTGCCACCACCCGCGCCCCGAAGGGGTATGGCTACACCTTC. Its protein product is CATTRAPKGYGYTF.

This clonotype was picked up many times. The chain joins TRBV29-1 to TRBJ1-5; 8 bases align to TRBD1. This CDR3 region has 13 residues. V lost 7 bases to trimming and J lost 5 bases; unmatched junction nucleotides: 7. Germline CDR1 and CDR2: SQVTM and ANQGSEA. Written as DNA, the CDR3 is TGCAGCGCGTCACAGGGGGTTTATCAGCCCCAGCATTTT. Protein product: CSASQGVYQPQHF. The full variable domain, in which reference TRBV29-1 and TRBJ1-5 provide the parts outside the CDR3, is SAVISQKPSRDICQRGTSLTIQCQVDSQVTMMFWYRQQPGQSLTLIATANQGSEATYESGFVIDKFPISRPNLTFSTLTVSNMSPEDSSIYLCSASQGVYQPQHFGDGTRLSIL.

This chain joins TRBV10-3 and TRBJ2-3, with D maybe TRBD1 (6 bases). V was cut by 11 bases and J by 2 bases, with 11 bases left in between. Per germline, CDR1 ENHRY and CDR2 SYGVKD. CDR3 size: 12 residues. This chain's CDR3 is CAPLGATDTQYF. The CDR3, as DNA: TGTGCCCCCCTGGGGGCCACAGATACGCAGTATTTT.

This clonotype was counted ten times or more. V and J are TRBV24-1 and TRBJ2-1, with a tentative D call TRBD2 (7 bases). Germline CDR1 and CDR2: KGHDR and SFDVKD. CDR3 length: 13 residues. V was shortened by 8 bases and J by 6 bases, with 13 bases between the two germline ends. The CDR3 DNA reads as TGTGCCACCAAGGGGGAGGGCCCCAATGAGCAGTTCTTC. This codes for CATKGEGPNEQFF.

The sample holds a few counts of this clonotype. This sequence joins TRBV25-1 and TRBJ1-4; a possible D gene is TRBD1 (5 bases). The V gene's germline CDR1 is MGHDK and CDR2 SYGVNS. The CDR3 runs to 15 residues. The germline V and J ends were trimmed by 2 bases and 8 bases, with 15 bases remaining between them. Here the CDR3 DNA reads TGTGCCAGCAGTGAACAGGCAGGGAATAGGGAAAAACTGTTTTTT. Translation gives CASSEQAGNREKLFF.

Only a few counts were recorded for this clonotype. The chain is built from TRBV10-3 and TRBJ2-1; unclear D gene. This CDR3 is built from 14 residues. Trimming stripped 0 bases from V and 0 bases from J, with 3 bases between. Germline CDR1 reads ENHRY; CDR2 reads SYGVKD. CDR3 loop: CAISESSSYNEQFF. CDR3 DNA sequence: TGTGCCATCAGTGAGTCGTCCTCCTACAATGAGCAGTTCTTC.

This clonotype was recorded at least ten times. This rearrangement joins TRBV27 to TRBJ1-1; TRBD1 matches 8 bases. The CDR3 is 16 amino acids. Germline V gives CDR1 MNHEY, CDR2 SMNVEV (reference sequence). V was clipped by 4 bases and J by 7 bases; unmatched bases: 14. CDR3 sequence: CASSWVGQAIADEAFF. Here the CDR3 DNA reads TGTGCCAGCAGTTGGGTGGGACAGGCGATCGCCGATGAAGCTTTCTTT.

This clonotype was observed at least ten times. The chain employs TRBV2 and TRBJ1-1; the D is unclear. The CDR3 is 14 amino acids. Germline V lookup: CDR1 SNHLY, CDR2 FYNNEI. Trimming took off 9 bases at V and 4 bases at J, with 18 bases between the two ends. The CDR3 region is CASETSGLPTEAFF. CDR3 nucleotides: TGTGCCAGTGAGACGTCGGGGTTGCCCACTGAAGCTTTCTTT.

The CDR3 region is CASSPHRDRGPRAFF. The CDR3 DNA follows: TGTGCCAGCAGTCCGCACCGGGACAGGGGACCGAGGGCTTTCTTT. V is TRBV27 and J is TRBJ1-1; 10 nucleotides line up with TRBD1. CDR1 MNHEY and CDR2 SMNVEV come from the germline V gene (reference sequence). The V and J ends lost 5 bases and 11 bases, in that order; junction bases with no gene match: 14. The CDR3 sequence is 15 residues long.

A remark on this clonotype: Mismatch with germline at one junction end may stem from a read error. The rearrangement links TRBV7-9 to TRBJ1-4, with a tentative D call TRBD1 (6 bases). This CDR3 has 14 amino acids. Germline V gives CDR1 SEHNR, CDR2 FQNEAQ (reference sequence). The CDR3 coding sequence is TGTGCCAGCAGCTCCCGGGGGGCGAATGGAAAACTGTTTTTT. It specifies CASSSRGANGKLFF.

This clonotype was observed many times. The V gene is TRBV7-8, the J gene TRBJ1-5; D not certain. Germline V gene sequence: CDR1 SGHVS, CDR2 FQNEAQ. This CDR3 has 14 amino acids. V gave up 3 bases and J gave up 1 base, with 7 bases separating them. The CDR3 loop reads CASSFSRSNQPQHF. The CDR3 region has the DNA TGTGCCAGCAGCTTTAGTAGGAGCAATCAGCCCCAGCATTTT.

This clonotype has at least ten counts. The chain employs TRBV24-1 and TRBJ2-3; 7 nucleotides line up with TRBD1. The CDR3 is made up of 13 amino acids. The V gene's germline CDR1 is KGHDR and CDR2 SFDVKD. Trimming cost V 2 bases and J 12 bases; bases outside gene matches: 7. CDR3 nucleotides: TGTGCCACCAGTGATTGGACAGGACCCTCACAGTATTTT. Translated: CATSDWTGPSQYF.

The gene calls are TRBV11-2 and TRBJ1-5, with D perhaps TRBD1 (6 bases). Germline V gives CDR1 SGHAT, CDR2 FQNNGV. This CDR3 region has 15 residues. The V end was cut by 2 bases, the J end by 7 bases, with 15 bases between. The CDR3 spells CASSLIGGLGQPQHF. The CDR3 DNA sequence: TGTGCCAGCAGCTTAATCGGGGGCCTGGGGCAGCCCCAGCATTTT.